The 13 T cell receptor beta chains presented below share a single source sample, sequenced in a study of T-cell memory formation after mild COVID-19. TCRdb recomputed calls from the 5' RACE reads with MiXCR, one row per CDR3 protein. Of about 290,000 distinct CDR3 sequences in the sample, approximately 16% were seen once. Sequenced: PBMCs or a T cell subset sorted from them (not recorded which). These receptors were collected from a man aged 18 to 29 who had mild COVID-19 (a few samples of this study predate the infection). Cell type and time point are not known.

This clonotype was seen many times. The J gene is TRBJ2-7, the V gene TRBV5-6; tentatively, D is TRBD1 (6 bases). The CDR3 contains 15 residues. Trimming shortened V by 1 base and J by 0 bases, and 11 bases separated the two germline ends. CDR1 is SGHDT and CDR2 is YYEEEE in the germline V gene. Here the CDR3 DNA reads TGTGCCAGCAGCTTGACAGGGAAGGCCTCCTACGAGCAGTACTTC. Its translation: CASSLTGKASYEQYF.

The chain employs TRBV3-1 and TRBJ2-7; D is possibly TRBD1 (5 bases). V lost 2 bases, J lost 6 bases, and 8 bases lay in between. The CDR3 covers 12 residues. Germline V gives CDR1 LGHDT, CDR2 YNNKEL (reference sequence). CDR3 in DNA: TGTGCCAGCAGCCAAAGGGGTGGCGAGCAGTACTTC. This gives the protein CASSQRGGEQYF.

The chain has TRBV6-5 and TRBJ1-4, with 8 bases matching TRBD1. The J segment lost 14 bases and the V segment lost 6 bases, leaving 11 bases of the junction unmatched. Germline CDR1 is MNHEY and CDR2 is SVGAGI. This CDR3 has 13 amino acids. In DNA form, the CDR3 reads TGTGCCAGCAGCCCCCGGGGGGCAGGGGGCCTGTTTTTT. It yields the protein CASSPRGAGGLFF.

In its sample, this clonotype was seen a few times. The chain recombines TRBV20-1 with TRBJ1-2; 8 nucleotides match TRBD1. Germline trimming cut 1 base from V and 3 bases from J; bases unmatched to any gene: 13. Germline loops: CDR1 DFQATT, CDR2 SNEGSKA (reference sequence). The CDR3 has 17 residues. The CDR3 DNA is TGCAGTGCTAGAGCGGCGAACAGGGGGAACGGAGACTATGGCTACACCTTC. It is translated as CSARAANRGNGDYGYTF.

The chain uses TRBV15 and TRBJ2-7; D remains ambiguous. CDR3 length: 15 amino acids. The V gene's germline CDR1 is LNHNV and CDR2 YYDKDF (reference sequence). V lost 1 base and J lost 4, with 14 bases in between. CDR3 sequence reads: CATSRGYTMGYEQYV. CDR3 in DNA: TGTGCCACCAGCAGAGGTTACACCATGGGGTACGAGCAGTACGTC.

This clonotype was found a few times. The CDR3 loop is CSVVEGAMGDTQYF. In nucleotides, the CDR3 is TGCAGCGTTGTAGAGGGGGCGATGGGAGATACGCAGTATTTT. The chain uses TRBV29-1 and TRBJ2-3; 7 bases align to TRBD1. Germline values: CDR1 SQVTM, CDR2 ANQGSEA. V shed 4 bases, J shed 5 bases, and the junction held 9 bases outside the gene matches. This CDR3 is built from 14 residues.

This clonotype was seen a handful of times. J is TRBJ1-2 and V is TRBV6-2 or TRBV6-3; tentatively, D is TRBD1 (6 bases). This CDR3 region has 13 residues. Deletions cut 3 bases from V and 8 bases from J, with 13 bases between. Germline V gene lookup returns CDR1 MNHEY and CDR2 SVGEGT. The CDR3 reads CASSYPTGSGYTF. Written as DNA, the CDR3 is TGTGCCAGCAGTTATCCGACAGGTTCCGGCTACACCTTC.

This clonotype appeared many times. The chain links TRBV7-2 to TRBJ2-7; D gene ambiguous. Germline V gene data show CDR1 as SGHTA and CDR2 as FQGNSA. Trimming took off 7 bases at V and 0 bases at J, with 10 bases between the two ends. The CDR3 has 13 residues. The CDR3 spells CASTSHPSYEQYF. CDR3 bases: TGTGCCAGCACCTCCCATCCCTCCTACGAGCAGTACTTC.

This clonotype was observed at least ten times. The genes are TRBV21-1 and TRBJ2-7; TRBD1 reflects the table's D call only, with no check against the DNA. TRBV21-1 is a pseudogene segment. This CDR3 contains 16 residues. The CDR3 loop is CASSKDRERMTYEQYV. The CDR3 nucleotides are TGTGCCAGCAGCAAAGATCGGGAACGGATGACCTACGAGCAGTACGTC.

This clonotype came up once. The chain has TRBV4-3 and TRBJ2-5; D unresolved. The CDR3 consists of 13 residues. Trimming left V 0 bases short and J 5 bases short, with 7 bases between. The V gene's germline CDR1 is LGHNA and CDR2 YSLEER. In DNA, the CDR3 is TGCGCCAGCAGCCAAGATTGGCGGGAGACCCAGTACTTC. Translation: CASSQDWRETQYF.

This clonotype occurred a few times. The chain employs TRBV29-1 and TRBJ2-5; D possibly uses TRBD1 or TRBD2 (5 bases each). Trimming cost V 8 bases and J 4 bases, with 17 bases left between them. Per the germline V gene, CDR1 is SQVTM and CDR2 is ANQGSEA. This CDR3 spans 13 amino acids. The DNA for the CDR3 is TGCAGCTGTTGGATGTCGGGGCCAGAGACCCAGTACTTC. Encoded protein: CSCWMSGPETQYF.

The chain recombines TRBV28 with TRBJ2-2; 8 bases align to TRBD1. The germline gives CDR1 MDHEN, CDR2 SYDVKM. The CDR3 runs to 18 residues. The trim removed 10 bases at V and 1 base at J, leaving 17 bases unmatched. The CDR3 reads CANDTRDRLKLNTGELFF. The CDR3 DNA is TGTGCCAACGACACCCGGGACAGGTTGAAATTGAACACCGGGGAGCTGTTTTTT.

This rearrangement joins TRBV21-1 to TRBJ2-1; TRBD1, the D gene given by the table, was not confirmed from the DNA. TRBV21-1 is a documented pseudogene. The CDR3 has 15 amino acids. The CDR3 sequence: CASGDRDISYNEQFF. CDR3 DNA sequence: TGTGCCAGCGGCGACAGGGACATCTCCTACAATGAGCAGTTCTTC.